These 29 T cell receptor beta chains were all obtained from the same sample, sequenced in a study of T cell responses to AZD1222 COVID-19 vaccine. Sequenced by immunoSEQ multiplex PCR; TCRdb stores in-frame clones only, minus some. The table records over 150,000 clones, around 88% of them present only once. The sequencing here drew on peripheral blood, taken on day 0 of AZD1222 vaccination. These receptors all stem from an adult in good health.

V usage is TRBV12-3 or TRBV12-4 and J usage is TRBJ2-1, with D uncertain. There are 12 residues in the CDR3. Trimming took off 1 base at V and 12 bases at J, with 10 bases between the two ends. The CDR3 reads CASSLEVLGQFF. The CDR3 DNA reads TGTGCCAGCAGTTTAGAGGTCCTTGGGCAGTTCTTC.

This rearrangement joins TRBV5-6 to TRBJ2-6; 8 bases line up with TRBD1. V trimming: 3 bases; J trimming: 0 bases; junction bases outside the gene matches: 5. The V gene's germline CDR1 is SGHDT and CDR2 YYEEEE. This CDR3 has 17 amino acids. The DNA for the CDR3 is TGTGCCAGCAGCTGGACAGGGTTCCGCTCTGGGGCCAACGTCCTGACTTTC. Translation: CASSWTGFRSGANVLTF.

CDR3 coding DNA: TGTGCCAGTAGTTGGGGGTTTAGCAATCAGCCCCAGCATTTT. Its translation is CASSWGFSNQPQHF. V usage is TRBV19 and J usage is TRBJ1-5; maybe TRBD1 (5 bases). With 5 bases removed from V and 0 bases from J, the gap between germline ends came to 8 bases. CDR1 and CDR2 from the germline V gene are LNHDA and SQIVND (reference sequence). The CDR3 loop spans 14 amino acids.

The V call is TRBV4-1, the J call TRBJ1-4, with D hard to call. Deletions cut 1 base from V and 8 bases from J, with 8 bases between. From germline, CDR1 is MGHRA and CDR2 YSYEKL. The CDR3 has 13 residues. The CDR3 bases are TGCGCCAGCAGCCAAGTTTGGGGAGAAAAACTGTTTTTT. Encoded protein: CASSQVWGEKLFF.

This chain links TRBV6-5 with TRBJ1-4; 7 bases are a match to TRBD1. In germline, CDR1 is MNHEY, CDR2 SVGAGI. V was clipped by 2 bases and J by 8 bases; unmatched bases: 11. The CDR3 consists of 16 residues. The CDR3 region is CASSYDRAGPLEKLFF. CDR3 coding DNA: TGTGCCAGCAGTTACGACAGGGCCGGACCCTTAGAAAAACTGTTTTTT.

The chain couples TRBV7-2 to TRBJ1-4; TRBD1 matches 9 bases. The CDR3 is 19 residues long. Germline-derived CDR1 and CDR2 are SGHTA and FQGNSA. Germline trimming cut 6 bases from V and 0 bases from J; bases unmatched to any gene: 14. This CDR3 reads CASSSSRGQGVATNEKLFF. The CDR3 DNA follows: TGTGCCAGCAGTTCCAGCCGGGGACAGGGCGTTGCAACTAATGAAAAACTGTTTTTT.

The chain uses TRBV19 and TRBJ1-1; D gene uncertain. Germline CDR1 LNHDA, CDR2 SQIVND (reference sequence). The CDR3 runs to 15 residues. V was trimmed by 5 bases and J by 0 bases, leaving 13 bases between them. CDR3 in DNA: TGTGCCAGTAGTCCCCCTGACAAAATGAACACTGAAGCTTTCTTT. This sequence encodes CASSPPDKMNTEAFF.

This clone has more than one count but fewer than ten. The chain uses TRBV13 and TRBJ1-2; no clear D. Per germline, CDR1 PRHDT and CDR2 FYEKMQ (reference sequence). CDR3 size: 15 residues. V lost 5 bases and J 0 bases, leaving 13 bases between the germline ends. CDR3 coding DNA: TGTGCCAGCAGCCTTGGATCCGGAACTAACTATGGCTACACCTTC. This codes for CASSLGSGTNYGYTF. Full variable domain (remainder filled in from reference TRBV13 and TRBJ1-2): AAGVIQSPRHLIKEKRETATLKCYPIPRHDTVYWYQQGPGQDPQFLISFYEKMQSDKGSIPDRFSAQQFSDYHSELNMSSLELGDSALYFCASSLGSGTNYGYTFGSGTRLTVV.

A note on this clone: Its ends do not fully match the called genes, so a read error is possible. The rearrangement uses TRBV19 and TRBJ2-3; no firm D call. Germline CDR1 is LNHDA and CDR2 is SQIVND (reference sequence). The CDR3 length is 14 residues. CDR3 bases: TGTGCCAGTAGTCTAGAAAGGAGTAAGGATACGCAGTATTTT. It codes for CASSLERSKDTQYF.

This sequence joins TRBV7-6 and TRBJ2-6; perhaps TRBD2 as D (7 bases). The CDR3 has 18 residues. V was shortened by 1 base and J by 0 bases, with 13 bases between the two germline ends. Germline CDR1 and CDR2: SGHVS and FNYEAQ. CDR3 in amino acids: CASSLVTGGASGANVLTF. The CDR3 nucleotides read TGTGCCAGCAGCTTAGTTACGGGGGGCGCCTCTGGGGCCAACGTCCTGACTTTC. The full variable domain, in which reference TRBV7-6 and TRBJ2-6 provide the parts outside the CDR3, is GAGVSQSPRYKVTKRGQDVALRCDPISGHVSLYWYRQALGQGPEFLTYFNYEAQQDKSGLPNDRFSAERPEGSISTLTIQRTEQRDSAMYRCASSLVTGGASGANVLTFGAGSRLTVL.

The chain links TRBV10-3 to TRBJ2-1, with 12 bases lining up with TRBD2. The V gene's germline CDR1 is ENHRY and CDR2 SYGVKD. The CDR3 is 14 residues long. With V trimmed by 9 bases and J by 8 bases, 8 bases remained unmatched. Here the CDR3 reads CAIRTSGDRDEQFF. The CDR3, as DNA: TGTGCCATAAGGACTAGCGGGGATAGGGATGAGCAGTTCTTC.

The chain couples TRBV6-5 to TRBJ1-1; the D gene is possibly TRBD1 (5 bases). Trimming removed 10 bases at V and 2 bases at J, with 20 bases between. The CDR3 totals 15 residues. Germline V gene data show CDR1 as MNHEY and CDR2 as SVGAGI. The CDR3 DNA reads TGTGCCACTACAATGTCAGCGGGGCTCAACACTGAAGCTTTCTTT. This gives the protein CATTMSAGLNTEAFF.

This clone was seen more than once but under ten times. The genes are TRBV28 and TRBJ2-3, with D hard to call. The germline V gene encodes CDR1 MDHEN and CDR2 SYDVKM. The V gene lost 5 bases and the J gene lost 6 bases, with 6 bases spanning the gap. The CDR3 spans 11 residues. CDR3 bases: TGTGCCAGCAGTCTTATTGATACGCAGTATTTT. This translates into CASSLIDTQYF.

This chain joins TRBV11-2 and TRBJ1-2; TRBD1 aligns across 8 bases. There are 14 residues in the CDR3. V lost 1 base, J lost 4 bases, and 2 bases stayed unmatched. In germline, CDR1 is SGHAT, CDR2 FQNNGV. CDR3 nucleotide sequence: TGTGCCAGCAGCTTAGCGACAGGGGTCTATGGCTACACCTTC. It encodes CASSLATGVYGYTF. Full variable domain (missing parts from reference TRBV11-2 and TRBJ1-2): EAGVAQSPRYKIIEKRQSVAFWCNPISGHATLYWYQQILGQGPKLLIQFQNNGVVDDSQLPKDRFSAERLKGVDSTLKIQPAKLEDSAVYLCASSLATGVYGYTFGSGTRLTVV.

CDR3 in DNA: TGTGCCAGCAGTTGGGACTTCCCTAGCACAGATACGCAGTATTTT. Its translation: CASSWDFPSTDTQYF. The chain couples TRBV6-2 or TRBV6-3 to TRBJ2-3; D perhaps matches TRBD2 (6 bases). Between the trimmed V and J ends, which lost 4 bases and 0 bases, there was a span of 11 bases. The CDR3 consists of 15 residues. Germline V lookup: CDR1 MNHEY, CDR2 SVGEGT.

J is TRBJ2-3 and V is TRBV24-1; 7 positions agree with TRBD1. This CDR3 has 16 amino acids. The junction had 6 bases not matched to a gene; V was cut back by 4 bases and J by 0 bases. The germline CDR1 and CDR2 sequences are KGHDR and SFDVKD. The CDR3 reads CATSDHGTVSTDTQYF. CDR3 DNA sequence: TGTGCCACCAGTGACCACGGGACAGTTAGCACAGATACGCAGTATTTT.

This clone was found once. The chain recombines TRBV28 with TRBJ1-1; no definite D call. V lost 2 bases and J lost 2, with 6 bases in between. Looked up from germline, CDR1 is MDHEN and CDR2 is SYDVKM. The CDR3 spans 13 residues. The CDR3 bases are TGTGCCAGCAGTTTACAGGTAAACACTGAAGCTTTCTTT. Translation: CASSLQVNTEAFF.

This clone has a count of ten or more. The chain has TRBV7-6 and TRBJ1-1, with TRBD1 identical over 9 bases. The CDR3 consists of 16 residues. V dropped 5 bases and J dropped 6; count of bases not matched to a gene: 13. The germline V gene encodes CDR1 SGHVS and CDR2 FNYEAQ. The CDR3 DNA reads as TGTGCCAGCAGCCCAATTGCGGGACAGGGAGGCGCTGAAGCTTTCTTT. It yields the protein CASSPIAGQGGAEAFF. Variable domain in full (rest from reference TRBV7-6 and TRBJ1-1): GAGVSQSPRYKVTKRGQDVALRCDPISGHVSLYWYRQALGQGPEFLTYFNYEAQQDKSGLPNDRFSAERPEGSISTLTIQRTEQRDSAMYRCASSPIAGQGGAEAFFGQGTRLTVV.

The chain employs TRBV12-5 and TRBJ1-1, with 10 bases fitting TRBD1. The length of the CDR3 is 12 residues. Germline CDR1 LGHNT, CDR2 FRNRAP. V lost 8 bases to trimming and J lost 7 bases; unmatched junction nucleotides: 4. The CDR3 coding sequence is TGTGCTAGTCTAGACAGGGGGCTTGAAGCTTTCTTT. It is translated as CASLDRGLEAFF.

The CDR3 coding sequence is TGTGCCAGCAGTGAAGCGATCAGGGATAGCAATCAGCCCCAGCATTTT. Residues: CASSEAIRDSNQPQHF. V gene TRBV2 combines with J gene TRBJ1-5; a weak D match, TRBD1 (5 bases). V was trimmed by 0 bases and J by 0 bases, leaving 9 bases between them. Germline CDR1 reads SNHLY; CDR2 reads FYNNEI. The CDR3 is made up of 16 amino acids. The full variable domain, its missing parts supplied by reference TRBV2 and TRBJ1-5, is EPEVTQTPSHQVTQMGQEVILRCVPISNHLYFYWYRQILGQKVEFLVSFYNNEISEKSEIFDDQFSVERPDGSNFTLKIRSTKLEDSAMYFCASSEAIRDSNQPQHFGDGTRLSIL.

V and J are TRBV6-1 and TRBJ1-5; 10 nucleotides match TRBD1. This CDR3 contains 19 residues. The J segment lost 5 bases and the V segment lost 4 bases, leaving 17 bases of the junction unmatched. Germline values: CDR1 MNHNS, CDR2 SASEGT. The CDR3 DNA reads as TGTGCCAGCAGTGTCTTGACTAGAGTTCGGGACAGGGGCTATCAGCCCCAGCATTTT. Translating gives CASSVLTRVRDRGYQPQHF.

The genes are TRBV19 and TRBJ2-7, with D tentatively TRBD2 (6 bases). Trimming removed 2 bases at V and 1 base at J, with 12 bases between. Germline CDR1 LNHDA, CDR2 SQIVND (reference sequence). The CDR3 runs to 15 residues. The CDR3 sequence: CASSIRRDGSYEQYF. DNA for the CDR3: TGTGCCAGTAGTATAAGGCGGGACGGTTCCTACGAGCAGTACTTC.

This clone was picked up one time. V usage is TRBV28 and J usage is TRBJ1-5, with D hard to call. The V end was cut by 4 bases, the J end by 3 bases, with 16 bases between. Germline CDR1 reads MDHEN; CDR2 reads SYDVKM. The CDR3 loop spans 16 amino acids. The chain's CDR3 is CASSSPFDKINQPQHF. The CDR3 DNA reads TGTGCCAGCAGTTCCCCTTTCGACAAAATCAATCAGCCCCAGCATTTT.

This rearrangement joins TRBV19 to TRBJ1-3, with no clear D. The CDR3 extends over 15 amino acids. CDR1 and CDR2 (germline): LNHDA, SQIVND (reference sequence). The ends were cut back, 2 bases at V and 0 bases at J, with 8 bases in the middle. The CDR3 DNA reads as TGTGCCAGTAGTATATCGATAAGCTCTGGAAACACCATATATTTT. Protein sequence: CASSISISSGNTIYF.

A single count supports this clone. CDR3: CASSFRTGGSTGELFF. In nucleotides, the CDR3 is TGTGCCAGCAGTTTCAGGACAGGGGGATCCACCGGGGAGCTGTTTTTT. The chain has TRBV3-1 (or the pseudogene TRBV3-2) and TRBJ2-2; 10 bases line up with TRBD1. V lost 6 bases and J lost 4; bases outside the gene matches: 8. CDR3 size: 16 residues. Germline CDR1 and CDR2: LGHDT and YNNKEL (reference sequence).

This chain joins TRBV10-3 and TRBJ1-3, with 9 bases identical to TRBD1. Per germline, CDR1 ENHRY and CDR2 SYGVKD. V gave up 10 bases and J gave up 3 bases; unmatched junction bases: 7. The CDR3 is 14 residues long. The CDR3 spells CATGQGKGGNTIYF. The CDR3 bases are TGTGCCACGGGACAGGGCAAGGGTGGAAACACCATATATTTT.

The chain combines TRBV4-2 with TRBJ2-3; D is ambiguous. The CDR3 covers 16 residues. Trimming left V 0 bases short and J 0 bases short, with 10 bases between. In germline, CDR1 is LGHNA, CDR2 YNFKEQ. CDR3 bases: TGTGCCAGCAGCCAAGAAGCACCTACTAGCACAGATACGCAGTATTTT. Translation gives CASSQEAPTSTDTQYF.

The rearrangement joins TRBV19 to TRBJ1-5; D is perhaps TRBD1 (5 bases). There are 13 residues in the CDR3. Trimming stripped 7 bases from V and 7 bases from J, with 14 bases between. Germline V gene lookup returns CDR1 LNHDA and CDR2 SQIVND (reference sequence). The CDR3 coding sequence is TGTGCCAGTACGCATTCCAGGGAGCAGCCCCAGCATTTT. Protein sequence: CASTHSREQPQHF.

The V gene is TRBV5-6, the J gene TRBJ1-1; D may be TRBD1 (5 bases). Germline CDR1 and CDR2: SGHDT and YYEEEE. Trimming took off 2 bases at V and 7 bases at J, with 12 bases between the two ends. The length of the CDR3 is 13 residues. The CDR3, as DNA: TGTGCCAGCAGCTTCCAGGGTCAGGTTGAAGCTTTCTTT. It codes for CASSFQGQVEAFF.